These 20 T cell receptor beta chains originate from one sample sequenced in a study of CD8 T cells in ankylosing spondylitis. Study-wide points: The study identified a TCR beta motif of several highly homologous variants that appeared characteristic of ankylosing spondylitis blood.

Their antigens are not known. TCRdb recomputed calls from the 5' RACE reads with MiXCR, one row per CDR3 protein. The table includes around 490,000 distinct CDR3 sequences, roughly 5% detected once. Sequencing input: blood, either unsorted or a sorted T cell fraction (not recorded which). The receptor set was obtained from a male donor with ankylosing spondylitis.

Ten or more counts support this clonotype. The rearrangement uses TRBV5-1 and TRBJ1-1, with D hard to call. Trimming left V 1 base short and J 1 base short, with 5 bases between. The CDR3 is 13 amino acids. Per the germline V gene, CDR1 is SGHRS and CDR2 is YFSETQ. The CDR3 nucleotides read TGCGCCAGCAGCTTGACCCAGAACACTGAAGCTTTCTTT. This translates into CASSLTQNTEAFF.

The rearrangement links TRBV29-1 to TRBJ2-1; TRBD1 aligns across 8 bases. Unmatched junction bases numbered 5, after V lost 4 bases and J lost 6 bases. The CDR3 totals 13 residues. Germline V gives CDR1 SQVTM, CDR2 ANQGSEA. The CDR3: CSVGRTGLNEQFF. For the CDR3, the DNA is TGCAGCGTTGGAAGGACAGGGCTCAATGAGCAGTTCTTC.

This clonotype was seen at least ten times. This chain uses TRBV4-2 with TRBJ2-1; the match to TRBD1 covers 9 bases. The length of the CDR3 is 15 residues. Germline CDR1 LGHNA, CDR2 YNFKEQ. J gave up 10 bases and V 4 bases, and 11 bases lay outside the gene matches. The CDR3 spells CASSRDRALQSEQFF. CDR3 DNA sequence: TGTGCCAGCAGCCGGGACAGGGCCCTACAATCGGAGCAGTTCTTC.

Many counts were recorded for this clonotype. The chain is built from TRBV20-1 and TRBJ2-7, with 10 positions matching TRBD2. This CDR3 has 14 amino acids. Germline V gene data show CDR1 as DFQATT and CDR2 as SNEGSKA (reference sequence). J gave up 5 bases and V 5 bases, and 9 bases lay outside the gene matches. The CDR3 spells CSAVSGRAGHEQYF. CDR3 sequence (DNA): TGCAGTGCTGTAAGCGGGAGGGCAGGCCACGAGCAGTACTTC.

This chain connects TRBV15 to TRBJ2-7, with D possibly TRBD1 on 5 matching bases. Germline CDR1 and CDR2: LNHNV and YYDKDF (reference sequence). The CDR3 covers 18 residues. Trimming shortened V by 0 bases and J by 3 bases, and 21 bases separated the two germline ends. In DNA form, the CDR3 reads TGTGCCACCAGCAGAGATTGGGTTCTTGTAGGCAGGGACTACGAGCAGTACTTC. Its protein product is CATSRDWVLVGRDYEQYF.

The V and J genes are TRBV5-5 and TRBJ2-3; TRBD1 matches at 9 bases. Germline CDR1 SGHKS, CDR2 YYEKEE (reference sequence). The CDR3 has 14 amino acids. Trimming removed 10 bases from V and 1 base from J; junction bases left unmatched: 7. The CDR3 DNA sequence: TGTGCCTGTTTCCGGGACAGGGGCACAGATACGCAGTATTTT. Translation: CACFRDRGTDTQYF.

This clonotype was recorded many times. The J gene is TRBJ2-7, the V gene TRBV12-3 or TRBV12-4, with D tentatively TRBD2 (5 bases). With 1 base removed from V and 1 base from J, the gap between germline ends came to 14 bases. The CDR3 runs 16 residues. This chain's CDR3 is CASSLGTRALSYEQYF. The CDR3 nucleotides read TGTGCCAGCAGTTTAGGGACGCGGGCCCTTTCCTACGAGCAGTACTTC.

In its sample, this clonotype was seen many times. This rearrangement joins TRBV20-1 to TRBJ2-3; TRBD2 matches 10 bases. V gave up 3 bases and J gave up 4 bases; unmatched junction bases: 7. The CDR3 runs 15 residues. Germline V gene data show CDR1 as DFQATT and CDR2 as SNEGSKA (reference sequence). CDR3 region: CSASPASGSADTQYF. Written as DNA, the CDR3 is TGCAGTGCTAGCCCGGCTAGCGGGAGTGCAGATACGCAGTATTTT.

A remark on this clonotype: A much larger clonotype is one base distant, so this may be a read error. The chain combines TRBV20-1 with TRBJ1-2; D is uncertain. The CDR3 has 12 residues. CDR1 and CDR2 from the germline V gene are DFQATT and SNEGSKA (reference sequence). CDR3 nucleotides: TGCAGTGCTCCTACCCTCAACTCTGGCTACACCTTC. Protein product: CSAPTLNSGYTF.

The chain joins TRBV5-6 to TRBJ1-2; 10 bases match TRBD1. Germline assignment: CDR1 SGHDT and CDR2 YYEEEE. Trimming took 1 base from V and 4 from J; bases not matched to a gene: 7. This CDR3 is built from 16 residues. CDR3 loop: CASSLTDRGFSYGYTF. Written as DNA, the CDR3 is TGTGCCAGCAGCTTGACGGACAGGGGGTTTAGCTATGGCTACACCTTC.

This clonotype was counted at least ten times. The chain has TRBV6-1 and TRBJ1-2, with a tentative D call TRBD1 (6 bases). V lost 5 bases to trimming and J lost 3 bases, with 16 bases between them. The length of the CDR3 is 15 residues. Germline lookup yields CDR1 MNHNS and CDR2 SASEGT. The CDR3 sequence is CASSRLGGAHYGYTF. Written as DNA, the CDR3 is TGTGCCAGCAGTCGGCTTGGGGGGGCACACTATGGCTACACCTTC.

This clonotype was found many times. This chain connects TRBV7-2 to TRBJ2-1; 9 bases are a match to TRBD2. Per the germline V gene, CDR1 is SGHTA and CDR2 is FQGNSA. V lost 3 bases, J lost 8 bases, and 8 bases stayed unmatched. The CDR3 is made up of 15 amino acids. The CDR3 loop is CASSFVLAGRDEQFF. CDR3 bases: TGTGCCAGCAGCTTTGTTCTAGCGGGAAGGGATGAGCAGTTCTTC.

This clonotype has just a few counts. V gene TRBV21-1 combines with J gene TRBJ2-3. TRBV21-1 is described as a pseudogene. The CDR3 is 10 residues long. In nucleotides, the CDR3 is TGTGCCAGCCTCTCAGATACGCAGTATTTT. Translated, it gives CASLSDTQYF.

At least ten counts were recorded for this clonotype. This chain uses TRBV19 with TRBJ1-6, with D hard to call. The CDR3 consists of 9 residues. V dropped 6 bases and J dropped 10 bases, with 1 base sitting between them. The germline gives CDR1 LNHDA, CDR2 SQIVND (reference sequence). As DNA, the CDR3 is TGTGCCAGTAGATCACCCCTCCACTTT. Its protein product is CASRSPLHF.

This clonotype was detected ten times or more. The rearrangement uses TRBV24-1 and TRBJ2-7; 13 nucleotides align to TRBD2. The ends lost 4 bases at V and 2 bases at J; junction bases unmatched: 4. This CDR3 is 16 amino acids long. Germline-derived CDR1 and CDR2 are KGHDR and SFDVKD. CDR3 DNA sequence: TGTGCCACCAGTGAGGAGACTAGCGGGGGGACCTACGAGCAGTACTTC. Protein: CATSEETSGGTYEQYF.

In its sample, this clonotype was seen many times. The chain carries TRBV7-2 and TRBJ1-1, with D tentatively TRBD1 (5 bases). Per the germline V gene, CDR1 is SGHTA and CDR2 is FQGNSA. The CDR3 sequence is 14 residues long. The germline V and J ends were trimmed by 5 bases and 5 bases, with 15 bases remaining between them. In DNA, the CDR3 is TGTGCCAGCAGCGGAGTGGGGGGAGGGACTGAAGCTTTCTTT. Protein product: CASSGVGGGTEAFF.

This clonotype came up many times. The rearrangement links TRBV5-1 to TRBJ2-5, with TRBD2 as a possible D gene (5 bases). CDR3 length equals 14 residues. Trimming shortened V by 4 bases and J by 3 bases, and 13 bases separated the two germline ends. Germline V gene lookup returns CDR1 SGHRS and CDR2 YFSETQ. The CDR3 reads CASSLEAAKETQYF. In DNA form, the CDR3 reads TGCGCCAGCAGCCTGGAGGCAGCAAAAGAGACCCAGTACTTC.

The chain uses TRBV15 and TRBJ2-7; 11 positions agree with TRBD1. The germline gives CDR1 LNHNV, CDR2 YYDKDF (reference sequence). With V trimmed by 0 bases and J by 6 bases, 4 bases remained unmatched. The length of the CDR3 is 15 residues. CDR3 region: CATSRDIGTGGEQYF. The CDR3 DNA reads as TGTGCCACCAGCAGAGATATAGGGACAGGGGGCGAGCAGTACTTC.

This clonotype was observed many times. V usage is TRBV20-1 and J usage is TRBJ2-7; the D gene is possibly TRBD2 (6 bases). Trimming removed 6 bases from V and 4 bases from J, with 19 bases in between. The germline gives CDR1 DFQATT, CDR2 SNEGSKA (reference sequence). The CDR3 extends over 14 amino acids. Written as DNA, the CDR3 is TGCAGTGCGACAGACATAGCGGATAAATACGAGCAGTACTTC. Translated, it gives CSATDIADKYEQYF.

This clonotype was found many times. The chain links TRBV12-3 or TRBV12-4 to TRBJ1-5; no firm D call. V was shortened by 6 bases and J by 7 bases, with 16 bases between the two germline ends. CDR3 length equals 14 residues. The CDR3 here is CASSPAEPRQPQHF. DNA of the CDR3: TGTGCCAGCAGCCCCGCAGAGCCGAGGCAGCCCCAGCATTTT.